The 7 T cell receptor beta chains below were found in one sample sequenced in a study of blood T cell repertoires in COVID-19. Data came from immunoSEQ multiplex PCR; TCRdb stores just in-frame clones and leaves some out. The sample lists 110,000 or so clones; roughly 76% were seen once. The material sequenced was peripheral blood. Every receptor here comes from a human donor in a cohort sampled during active COVID-19.

The V call is TRBV5-8, the J call TRBJ1-5; no clear D gene. CDR3 length: 15 amino acids. V lost 5 bases, J lost 2 bases, and 14 bases lay in between. CDR1 is SGHTS, CDR2 YDEGEE, per germline. DNA for the CDR3: TGTGCCAGCAGTTCCGCGGGAGGTGGCAATCAGCCCCAGCATTTT. This translates into CASSSAGGGNQPQHF.

The rearrangement uses TRBV19 and TRBJ1-2; possible D gene TRBD1, 5 bases. Germline V gene lookup returns CDR1 LNHDA and CDR2 SQIVND (reference sequence). The V end lost 5 bases, the J end lost 6 bases, and 22 bases lay between the germline ends. This CDR3 comprises 16 residues. CDR3: CASSPRGLQIGDGYTF. The DNA of the CDR3 is TGTGCCAGTAGTCCCCGGGGACTCCAGATCGGGGATGGCTACACCTTC. Using reference TRBV19 and TRBJ1-2 for the parts outside the CDR3, the full variable domain is DGGITQSPKYLFRKEGQNVTLSCEQNLNHDAMYWYRQDPGQGLRLIYYSQIVNDFQKGDIAEGYSVSREKKESFPLTVTSAQKNPTAFYLCASSPRGLQIGDGYTFGSGTRLTVV.

The rearrangement joins TRBV30 to TRBJ1-5; D may be TRBD1 (5 bases). In germline, CDR1 is GTSNPN, CDR2 SVGIG (reference sequence). V was trimmed by 7 bases and J by 2 bases, leaving 18 bases between them. The CDR3 extends over 15 amino acids. The CDR3 is CASTRAGTGNQPQHF. The CDR3 DNA sequence: TGTGCCTCCACAAGGGCGGGGACCGGCAATCAGCCCCAGCATTTT.

The chain employs TRBV12-2 and TRBJ1-3. TRBV12-2 is deemed a pseudogene. CDR3 length: 16 amino acids. The chain's CDR3 is CASRLRKGLSGNTIYF. DNA of the CDR3: TGTGCAAGTCGCTTACGAAAAGGACTCTCTGGAAACACCATATATTTT.

The rearrangement links TRBV5-8 to TRBJ1-5, with 9 bases identical to TRBD1. Germline lookup yields CDR1 SGHTS and CDR2 YDEGEE. The length of the CDR3 is 15 residues. Trimming cost V 4 bases and J 1 base; bases outside gene matches: 3. CDR3 amino acids: CASSAGTGSNQPQHF. For the CDR3, the DNA is TGTGCCAGCAGCGCCGGGACAGGGAGCAATCAGCCCCAGCATTTT.

The chain carries TRBV7-2 and TRBJ2-3; maybe TRBD2 (6 bases). V was clipped by 5 bases and J by 4 bases, with 19 bases between them. The CDR3 loop spans 16 amino acids. Germline loops: CDR1 SGHTA, CDR2 FQGNSA. The CDR3 DNA is TGTGCCAGCAGCATGCAGCTAGCGCGGGGCGCAGATACGCAGTATTTT. Its translation is CASSMQLARGADTQYF.

The chain is built from TRBV5-4 and TRBJ2-1, with 7 bases matching TRBD1. The CDR3 sequence is 14 residues long. V shed 6 bases, J shed 3 bases, and the junction held 6 bases outside the gene matches. CDR1 is SGHNT and CDR2 is YYREEE in the germline V gene (reference sequence). CDR3 region: CASTTRGSYNEQFF. DNA of the CDR3: TGTGCCAGCACCACCAGGGGGAGCTACAATGAGCAGTTCTTC.